One sample yielded the 32 T cell receptor beta chains listed below, sequenced in a study of blood T cell repertoires in COVID-19. Libraries were prepared by immunoSEQ multiplex PCR; TCRdb keeps only in-frame clonotypes and omits some of them. Of tens of thousands of clones in the sample, about 85% were seen once. Sequenced sample: peripheral blood. All receptors derive from a human donor in a cohort sampled during active COVID-19.

The chain employs TRBV3-1 (or the pseudogene TRBV3-2) and TRBJ2-1, with TRBD2 identical over 11 bases. Germline V gene data show CDR1 as LGHDT and CDR2 as YNNKEL (reference sequence). The CDR3 sequence is 15 residues long. The V segment lost 5 bases and the J segment 7 bases; nucleotides outside the gene matches: 7. The chain's CDR3 is CASSYLSGRANEQFF. The CDR3 bases are TGTGCCAGCAGCTATCTTAGCGGGAGGGCGAATGAGCAGTTCTTC.

The CDR3 loop is CAISNDGGQNIQYF. CDR3 DNA sequence: TGTGCCATCTCCAACGACGGGGGACAAAACATTCAGTACTTC. The genes are TRBV28 and TRBJ2-4; D is perhaps TRBD2 (6 bases). Germline CDR1 is MDHEN and CDR2 is SYDVKM. This CDR3 is 14 amino acids long. V was clipped by 10 bases and J by 5 bases, with 18 bases between them. The full variable domain, in which reference TRBV28 and TRBJ2-4 provide the parts outside the CDR3, is DVKVTQSSRYLVKRTGEKVFLECVQDMDHENMFWYRQDPGLGLRLIYFSYDVKMKEKGDIPEGYSVSREKKERFSLILESASTNQTSMYLCAISNDGGQNIQYFGAGTRLSVL.

The genes are TRBV6-1 and TRBJ1-5; D unclear. The V end was cut by 1 base, the J end by 9 bases, with 13 bases between. CDR1 is MNHNS, CDR2 SASEGT, per germline. This CDR3 is built from 14 residues. CDR3 region: CASSEGDRRSPQHF. CDR3 DNA: TGTGCCAGCAGTGAAGGGGATAGGAGGTCGCCCCAGCATTTT.

This clone was found once. The chain combines TRBV11-2 with TRBJ2-7; TRBD2 matches at 9 bases. The CDR3 runs to 16 residues. The ends lost 5 bases at V and 2 bases at J; junction bases unmatched: 10. Germline V gene sequence: CDR1 SGHAT, CDR2 FQNNGV. The chain's CDR3 is CASSPRGTSGPYEQYF. CDR3 in DNA: TGTGCCAGCAGCCCCCGAGGCACTAGCGGGCCCTACGAGCAGTACTTC.

The chain has TRBV4-1 and TRBJ1-4, with D maybe TRBD1 (5 bases). The CDR3 extends over 16 amino acids. Trimming left V 0 bases short and J 8 bases short, with 16 bases between. Looked up from germline, CDR1 is MGHRA and CDR2 is YSYEKL. Here the CDR3 reads CASSQEPSHGGEKLFF. CDR3 DNA: TGCGCCAGCAGCCAAGAGCCCTCCCATGGGGGGGAAAAACTGTTTTTT.

The V and J genes are TRBV7-9 and TRBJ1-6; TRBD1 matches 10 bases. V trimming: 2 bases; J trimming: 9 bases; junction bases outside the gene matches: 4. Germline lookup yields CDR1 SEHNR and CDR2 FQNEAQ (reference sequence). This CDR3 is built from 15 residues. CDR3 protein: CASSLKTGGSSPLHF. CDR3 DNA: TGTGCCAGCAGCTTAAAGACAGGGGGCAGTTCACCCCTCCACTTT.

The rearrangement links TRBV27 to TRBJ1-1, with D possibly matching TRBD1 (5 bases). Germline-derived CDR1 and CDR2 are MNHEY and SMNVEV (reference sequence). The length of the CDR3 is 16 residues. Trimming left V 5 bases short and J 0 bases short, with 16 bases between. CDR3 DNA: TGTGCCAGCAGTATAAGAGAACAGGCCATGAACACTGAAGCTTTCTTT. This gives the protein CASSIREQAMNTEAFF.

The CDR3 DNA reads as TGCGCCAGCAGCTACTCACCCTCGGGAGGACTAGGGGAAAAACTGTTTTTT. It is translated as CASSYSPSGGLGEKLFF. The chain links TRBV5-1 to TRBJ1-4, with D uncertain. The CDR3 spans 17 residues. The V end lost 3 bases, the J end lost 8 bases, and 23 bases lay between the germline ends. Germline V CDR1 and CDR2: SGHRS, YFSETQ.

V usage is TRBV2 and J usage is TRBJ2-7; the D is unclear. The CDR3 is 14 amino acids. The V gene lost 6 bases and the J gene lost 5 bases, with 17 bases spanning the gap. Germline V CDR1 and CDR2: SNHLY, FYNNEI. For the CDR3, the DNA is TGTGCCAGCAGGGCCCGAGATCGGGTCCACGAGCAGTACTTC. It translates to CASRARDRVHEQYF.

The rearrangement links TRBV28 to TRBJ2-5; D might be TRBD1 (5 bases). Germline lookup yields CDR1 MDHEN and CDR2 SYDVKM. CDR3 length: 15 residues. The ends were cut back, 2 bases at V and 4 bases at J, with 14 bases in the middle. The CDR3 protein is CASSLAQGRGETQYF. CDR3 in DNA: TGTGCCAGCAGTTTAGCGCAGGGCCGAGGAGAGACCCAGTACTTC.

V is TRBV7-2 and J is TRBJ2-3; a weak D match, TRBD2 (6 bases). The CDR3 has 16 residues. Trimming stripped 5 bases from V and 0 bases from J, with 15 bases between. CDR1 and CDR2 from the germline V gene are SGHTA and FQGNSA. This chain's CDR3 is CASSPTGTASTDTQYF. The CDR3 region has the DNA TGTGCCAGCAGCCCCACCGGGACTGCTAGCACAGATACGCAGTATTTT.

This clone has just a few counts. V usage is TRBV6-1 and J usage is TRBJ2-1; 7 bases align to TRBD2. The V segment lost 1 base and the J segment 5 bases; nucleotides outside the gene matches: 11. The germline gives CDR1 MNHNS, CDR2 SASEGT. The CDR3 loop spans 17 amino acids. CDR3 nucleotides: TGTGCCAGCAGTGAAGTACTAGCGAGAGCGAGGAACAATGAGCAGTTCTTC. Its translation: CASSEVLARARNNEQFF.

The rearrangement uses TRBV27 and TRBJ2-7; D perhaps matches TRBD2 (6 bases). The V gene lost 5 bases and the J gene lost 3 bases, with 14 bases spanning the gap. The germline CDR1 and CDR2 sequences are MNHEY and SMNVEV (reference sequence). This CDR3 spans 14 amino acids. The CDR3 loop reads CASSPAGLYYEQYF. CDR3 bases: TGTGCCAGCAGTCCAGCGGGCCTCTACTACGAGCAGTACTTC.

This sequence joins TRBV13 and TRBJ2-7; 7 bases line up with TRBD1. Germline CDR1 and CDR2: PRHDT and FYEKMQ (reference sequence). There are 14 residues in the CDR3. Losses at the gene ends were 5 bases for V and 0 bases for J; bases not matched to a gene: 4. CDR3 sequence reads: CASSLQGPSYEQYF. CDR3 in DNA: TGTGCCAGCAGCCTACAGGGGCCCTCCTACGAGCAGTACTTC.

The chain is built from TRBV19 and TRBJ1-6; D may be TRBD1 (5 bases). The V end was cut by 4 bases, the J end by 8 bases, with 9 bases between. Germline V lookup: CDR1 LNHDA, CDR2 SQIVND (reference sequence). This CDR3 is built from 13 residues. The CDR3 DNA reads as TGTGCCAGTAGTAACGTAGGGGATTCACCCCTCCACTTT. It codes for CASSNVGDSPLHF.

The V gene is TRBV29-1, the J gene TRBJ2-1; 9 nucleotides match TRBD2. CDR1 and CDR2 from the germline V gene are SQVTM and ANQGSEA. After removal of 3 bases from V and 4 bases from J, the junction contained 4 bases not matched to a gene. The CDR3 is made up of 14 amino acids. The CDR3 loop is CSVDKREAYNEQFF. In nucleotides, the CDR3 is TGCAGCGTTGATAAGCGGGAGGCGTACAATGAGCAGTTCTTC.

This clone has only one observation. The chain joins TRBV5-4 to TRBJ2-1; 8 bases match TRBD2. This CDR3 is 13 amino acids long. V lost 4 bases to trimming and J lost 8 bases; unmatched junction nucleotides: 5. Germline loops: CDR1 SGHNT, CDR2 YYREEE (reference sequence). Here the CDR3 DNA reads TGTGCCAGCAGCGTAGCGGGACCCGATGAGCAGTTCTTC. The encoded protein is CASSVAGPDEQFF.

This chain joins TRBV15 and TRBJ2-1; D remains ambiguous. The V and J ends lost 4 bases and 6 bases respectively, with 16 bases between them. In germline, CDR1 is LNHNV, CDR2 YYDKDF (reference sequence). This CDR3 contains 15 residues. CDR3 in amino acids: CATSTDLSPINEQFF. CDR3 sequence (DNA): TGTGCCACCAGCACCGACTTGAGCCCCATCAATGAGCAGTTCTTC.

The chain carries TRBV5-1 and TRBJ2-5, with D perhaps TRBD2 (6 bases). The germline gives CDR1 SGHRS, CDR2 YFSETQ. V was cut by 4 bases and J by 7 bases, with 14 bases left in between. The CDR3 extends over 13 amino acids. In nucleotides, the CDR3 is TGCGCCAGCAGCAGGCGGGAATGGGGGACCCAGTACTTC. It yields the protein CASSRREWGTQYF.

There are a few counts of this clone. V gene TRBV9 combines with J gene TRBJ1-5, with D possibly being TRBD1 (5 bases). CDR1 is SGDLS, CDR2 YYNGEE, per germline. Trimming took off 4 bases at V and 6 bases at J, with 14 bases between the two ends. CDR3 length equals 14 residues. CDR3 in amino acids: CASSPSGGSQPQHF. The DNA for the CDR3 is TGTGCCAGCAGCCCAAGCGGGGGTTCTCAGCCCCAGCATTTT.

This clone was seen once. The chain recombines TRBV10-3 with TRBJ1-1; TRBD1 agrees at 7 bases. With V trimmed by 6 bases and J by 0 bases, 10 bases remained unmatched. This CDR3 is 16 amino acids long. Germline assignment: CDR1 ENHRY and CDR2 SYGVKD. CDR3 DNA: TGTGCCATCAGCAAAGGGACAGAAGTATTGAACACTGAAGCTTTCTTT. This translates into CAISKGTEVLNTEAFF.

The chain employs TRBV14 and TRBJ2-2, with D possibly matching TRBD1 (5 bases). The V end lost 1 base, the J end lost 7 bases, and 19 bases lay between the germline ends. Per germline, CDR1 SGHDN and CDR2 FVKESK. The CDR3 length is 17 residues. For the CDR3, the DNA is TGTGCCAGCAGCCAAGGAACAAGACAGTCTAGTTTCGGGGAGCTGTTTTTT. It yields the protein CASSQGTRQSSFGELFF.

A single count supports this clone. The chain uses TRBV7-9 and TRBJ2-3; D gene ambiguous. The CDR3 contains 15 residues. Germline loops: CDR1 SEHNR, CDR2 FQNEAQ (reference sequence). The germline V and J ends were trimmed by 2 bases and 1 base, with 10 bases remaining between them. The DNA for the CDR3 is TGTGCCAGCAGCTTAAATGGCGCGGGCACAGATACGCAGTATTTT. It codes for CASSLNGAGTDTQYF.

The chain joins TRBV18 to TRBJ2-1; D unclear. The CDR3 sequence is 16 residues long. The V end was cut by 4 bases, the J end by 6 bases, with 19 bases between. From germline, CDR1 is KGHSH and CDR2 LQKENI. This CDR3 is CASSLSTNGGSNEQFF. The CDR3 region has the DNA TGTGCCAGCTCACTATCTACTAACGGCGGCTCCAATGAGCAGTTCTTC.

This chain joins TRBV19 and TRBJ2-5, with D maybe TRBD2 (6 bases). CDR3 length: 14 residues. Trimming left V 3 bases short and J 5 bases short, with 13 bases between. Germline V lookup: CDR1 LNHDA, CDR2 SQIVND (reference sequence). In DNA form, the CDR3 reads TGTGCCAGTAGTATTTTAGCGGAGAGGGAGACCCAGTACTTC. It is translated as CASSILAERETQYF.

The chain is built from TRBV7-8 and TRBJ1-2; D is uncertain. Trimming took 2 bases from V and 2 from J, leaving 12 bases between them. Germline-derived CDR1 and CDR2 are SGHVS and FQNEAQ. This CDR3 contains 15 residues. CDR3 residues: CASSLRTEINYGYTF. CDR3 DNA: TGTGCCAGCAGCTTAAGAACGGAGATAAACTATGGCTACACCTTC.

J is TRBJ2-1 and V is TRBV9; 10 bases are shared with TRBD2. The V gene end was trimmed by 3 bases and the J gene end by 3 bases; junction bases not matched to a gene: 9. CDR1 and CDR2 (germline): SGDLS, YYNGEE. There are 17 residues in the CDR3. The CDR3 spells CASSAYGTSDFYNEQFF. The DNA of the CDR3 is TGTGCCAGCAGCGCTTACGGGACTAGCGACTTCTACAATGAGCAGTTCTTC.

This clone appeared a few times. V and J are TRBV5-1 and TRBJ1-3; 8 positions agree with TRBD1. The trim removed 4 bases at V and 4 bases at J, leaving 7 bases unmatched. CDR1 is SGHRS, CDR2 YFSETQ, per germline. This CDR3 spans 15 amino acids. For the CDR3, the DNA is TGCGCCAGCAGCATTGGACAGGGATTAGGAAACACCATATATTTT. It is translated as CASSIGQGLGNTIYF.

The rearrangement joins TRBV7-2 to TRBJ2-1; TRBD1 is a possible D gene (6 bases). Trimming pared 1 base from V and 0 bases from J, leaving 16 bases between. This CDR3 contains 18 residues. The V gene's germline CDR1 is SGHTA and CDR2 FQGNSA. The CDR3 DNA is TGTGCCAGCAGCTTAGTATCCCGCATAGGGGGCTCCTACAATGAGCAGTTCTTC. Protein product: CASSLVSRIGGSYNEQFF.

CDR3 loop: CASKLDSSFTDTQYF. DNA of the CDR3: TGTGCCAGCAAGCTGGACAGCTCATTCACAGATACGCAGTATTTT. The chain employs TRBV6-5 and TRBJ2-3, with a weak D call TRBD1 (6 bases). Trimming pared 7 bases from V and 2 bases from J, leaving 16 bases between. Germline CDR1 reads MNHEY; CDR2 reads SVGAGI. The CDR3 consists of 15 residues.

The chain couples TRBV2 to TRBJ2-3, with 10 bases lining up with TRBD2. The CDR3 has 17 amino acids. Germline V gives CDR1 SNHLY, CDR2 FYNNEI. V was clipped by 4 bases and J by 2 bases; unmatched bases: 9. Here the CDR3 DNA reads TGTGCCAGCAGTGCGAGGCTAGCGGGGGACTTCACAGATACGCAGTATTTT. Its translation: CASSARLAGDFTDTQYF.

V and J are TRBV28 and TRBJ2-6, with 10 positions matching TRBD1. Germline V gene sequence: CDR1 MDHEN, CDR2 SYDVKM. The CDR3 extends over 17 amino acids. J gave up 0 bases and V 5 bases, and 4 bases lay outside the gene matches. For the CDR3, the DNA is TGTGCCAGCAGTGAGGGACAGGGGTTCTCTGGGGCCAACGTCCTGACTTTC. This translates into CASSEGQGFSGANVLTF.